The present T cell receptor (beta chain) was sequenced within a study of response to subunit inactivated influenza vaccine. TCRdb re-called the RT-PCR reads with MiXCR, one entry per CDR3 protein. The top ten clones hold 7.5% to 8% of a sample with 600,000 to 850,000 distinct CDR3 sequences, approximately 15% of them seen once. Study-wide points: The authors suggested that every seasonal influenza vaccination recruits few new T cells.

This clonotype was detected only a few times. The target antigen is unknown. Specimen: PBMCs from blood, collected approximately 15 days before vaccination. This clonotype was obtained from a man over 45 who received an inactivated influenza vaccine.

CDR3 amino acids: CAISEGGRNQPQHF. In DNA form, the CDR3 reads TGTGCCATCAGCGAGGGCGGGAGAAATCAGCCCCAGCATTTT. J is TRBJ1-5 and V is TRBV10-3, with unresolved D. This CDR3 comprises 14 residues. In germline, CDR1 is ENHRY, CDR2 SYGVKD. Trimming removed 6 bases at V and 4 bases at J, with 13 bases between.